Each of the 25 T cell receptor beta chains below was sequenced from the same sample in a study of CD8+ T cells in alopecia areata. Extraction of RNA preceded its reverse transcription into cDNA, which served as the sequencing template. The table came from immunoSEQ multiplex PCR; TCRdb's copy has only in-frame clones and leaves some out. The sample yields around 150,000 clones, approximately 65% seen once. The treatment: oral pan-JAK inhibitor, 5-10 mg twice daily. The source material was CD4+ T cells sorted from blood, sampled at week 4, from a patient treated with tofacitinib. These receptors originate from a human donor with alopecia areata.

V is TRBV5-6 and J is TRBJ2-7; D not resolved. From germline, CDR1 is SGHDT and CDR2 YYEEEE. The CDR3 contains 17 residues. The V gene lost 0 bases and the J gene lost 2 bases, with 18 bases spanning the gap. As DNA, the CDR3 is TGTGCCAGCAGCTTGGAGGGCAGCCCGCTTCGAACCTACGAGCAGTACTTC. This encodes CASSLEGSPLRTYEQYF.

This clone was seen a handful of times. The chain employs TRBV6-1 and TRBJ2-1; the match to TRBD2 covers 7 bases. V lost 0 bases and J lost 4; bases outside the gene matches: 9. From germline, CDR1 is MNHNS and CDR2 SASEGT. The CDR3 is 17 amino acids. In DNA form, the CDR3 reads TGTGCCAGCAGTGAAGCGACGCAGCGGGGCAAGTACAATGAGCAGTTCTTC. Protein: CASSEATQRGKYNEQFF.

The chain's CDR3 is CAWSQKGQQGAFF. DNA for the CDR3: TGTGCCTGGAGTCAAAAAGGGCAACAGGGAGCTTTCTTT. The gene calls are TRBV30 and TRBJ1-1; perhaps TRBD1 as D (6 bases). Trimming removed 2 bases from V and 10 bases from J, with 17 bases in between. CDR1 GTSNPN and CDR2 SVGIG come from the germline V gene (reference sequence). CDR3 length: 13 residues.

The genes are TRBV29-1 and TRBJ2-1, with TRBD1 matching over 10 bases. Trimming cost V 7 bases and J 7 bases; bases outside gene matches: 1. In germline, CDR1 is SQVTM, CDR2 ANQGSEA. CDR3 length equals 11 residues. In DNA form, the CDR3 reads TGCAGCGGGGACAGGGGAAATGAGCAGTTCTTC. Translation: CSGDRGNEQFF.

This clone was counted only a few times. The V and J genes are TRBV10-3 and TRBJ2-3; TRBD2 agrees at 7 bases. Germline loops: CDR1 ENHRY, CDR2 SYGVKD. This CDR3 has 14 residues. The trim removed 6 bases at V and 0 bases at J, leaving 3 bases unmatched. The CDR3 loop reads CAIRGGVSTDTQYF. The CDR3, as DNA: TGTGCCATCAGGGGAGGGGTGAGCACAGATACGCAGTATTTT.

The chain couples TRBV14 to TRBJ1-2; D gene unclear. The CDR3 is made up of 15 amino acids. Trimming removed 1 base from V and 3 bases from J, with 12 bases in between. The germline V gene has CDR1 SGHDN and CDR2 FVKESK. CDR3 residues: CASSQVGGAYYGYTF. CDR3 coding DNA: TGTGCCAGCAGCCAAGTTGGCGGAGCTTACTATGGCTACACCTTC.

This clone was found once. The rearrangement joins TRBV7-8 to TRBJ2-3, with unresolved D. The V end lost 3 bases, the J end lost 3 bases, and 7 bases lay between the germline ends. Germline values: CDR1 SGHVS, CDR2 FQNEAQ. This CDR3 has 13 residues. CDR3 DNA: TGTGCCAGCAGCTTCTCTCTGACAGATACGCAGTATTTT. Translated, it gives CASSFSLTDTQYF.

CDR3 nucleotide sequence: TGTGCCAGCAGCTTACCATCAGATACGCAGTATTTT. It codes for CASSLPSDTQYF. The rearrangement joins TRBV7-2 to TRBJ2-3; D is unclear. The CDR3 has 12 residues. CDR1 and CDR2 (germline): SGHTA, FQGNSA. V lost 2 bases to trimming and J lost 4 bases, with 4 bases between them.

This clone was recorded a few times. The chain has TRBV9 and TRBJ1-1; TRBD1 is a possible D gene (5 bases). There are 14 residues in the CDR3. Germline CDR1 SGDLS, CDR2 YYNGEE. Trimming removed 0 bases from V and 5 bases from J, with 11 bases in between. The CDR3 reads CASSVAGRRTEAFF. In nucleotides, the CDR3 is TGTGCCAGCAGCGTAGCAGGGAGGAGGACTGAAGCTTTCTTT.

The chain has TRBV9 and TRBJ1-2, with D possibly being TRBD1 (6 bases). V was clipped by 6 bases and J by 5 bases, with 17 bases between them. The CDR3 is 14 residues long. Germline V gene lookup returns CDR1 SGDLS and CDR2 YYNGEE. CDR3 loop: CASNPPDSLYGYTF. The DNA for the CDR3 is TGTGCCAGCAACCCACCGGACAGCCTATATGGCTACACCTTC.

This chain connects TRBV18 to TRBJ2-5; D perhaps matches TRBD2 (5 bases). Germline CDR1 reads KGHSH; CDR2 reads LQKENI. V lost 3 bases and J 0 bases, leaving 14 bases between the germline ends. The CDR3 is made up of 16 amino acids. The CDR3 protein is CASSPSYGEYQETQYF. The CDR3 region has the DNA TGTGCCAGCTCACCCTCCTATGGGGAGTACCAAGAGACCCAGTACTTC. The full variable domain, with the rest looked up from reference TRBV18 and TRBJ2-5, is NAGVMQNPRHLVRRRGQEARLRCSPMKGHSHVYWYRQLPEEGLKFMVYLQKENIIDESGMPKERFSAEFPKEGPSILRIQQVVRGDSAAYFCASSPSYGEYQETQYFGPGTRLLVL.

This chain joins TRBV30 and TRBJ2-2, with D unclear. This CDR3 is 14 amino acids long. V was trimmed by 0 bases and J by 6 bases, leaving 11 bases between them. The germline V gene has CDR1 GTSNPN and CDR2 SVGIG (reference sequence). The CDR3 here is CAWSVGNGAGELFF. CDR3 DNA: TGTGCCTGGAGTGTCGGCAATGGTGCCGGGGAGCTGTTTTTT.

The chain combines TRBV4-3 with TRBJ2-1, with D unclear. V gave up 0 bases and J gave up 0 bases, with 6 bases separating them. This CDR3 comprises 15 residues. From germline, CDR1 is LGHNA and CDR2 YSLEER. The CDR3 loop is CASSQDRVSYNEQFF. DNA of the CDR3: TGCGCCAGCAGCCAAGATAGAGTCTCCTACAATGAGCAGTTCTTC.

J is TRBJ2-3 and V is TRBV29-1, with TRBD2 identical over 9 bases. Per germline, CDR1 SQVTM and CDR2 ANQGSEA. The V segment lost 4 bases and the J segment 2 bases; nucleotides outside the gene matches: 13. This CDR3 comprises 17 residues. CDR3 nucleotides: TGCAGCGTTGCCCTGTCGAGGAGCGGGGGGCCCACAGATACGCAGTATTTT. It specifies CSVALSRSGGPTDTQYF.

CDR3 coding DNA: TGCAGCGTGAGGAACCGGGACAGGGGAGAGACCCAGTACTTC. The encoded protein is CSVRNRDRGETQYF. The chain couples TRBV29-1 to TRBJ2-5, with 10 positions matching TRBD1. The CDR3 has 14 residues. Losses at the gene ends were 6 bases for V and 4 bases for J; bases not matched to a gene: 8. Germline V lookup: CDR1 SQVTM, CDR2 ANQGSEA.

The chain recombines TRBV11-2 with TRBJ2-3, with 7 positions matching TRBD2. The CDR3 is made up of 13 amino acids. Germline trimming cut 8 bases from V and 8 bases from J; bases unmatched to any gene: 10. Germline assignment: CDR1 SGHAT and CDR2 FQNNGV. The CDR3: CASGRDYSATQYF. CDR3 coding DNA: TGTGCCAGCGGCCGGGACTACAGTGCTACGCAGTATTTT.

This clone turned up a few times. DNA of the CDR3: TGTGCAAGTCGCTTAGTTGGGTGCAGGGGTGGGAGGCCCCAGCATTTT. This translates into CASRLVGCRGGRPQHF. V gene TRBV12-2 combines with J gene TRBJ1-5; TRBD1, the D gene given by the table, was not confirmed from the DNA. TRBV12-2 is assigned pseudogene status. There are 16 residues in the CDR3.

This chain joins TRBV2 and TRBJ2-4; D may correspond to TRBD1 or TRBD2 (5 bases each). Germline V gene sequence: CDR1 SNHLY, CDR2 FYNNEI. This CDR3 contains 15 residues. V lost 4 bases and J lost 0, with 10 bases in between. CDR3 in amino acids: CASSVGTLAKNIQYF. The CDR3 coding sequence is TGTGCCAGCAGTGTAGGGACGCTAGCCAAAAACATTCAGTACTTC.

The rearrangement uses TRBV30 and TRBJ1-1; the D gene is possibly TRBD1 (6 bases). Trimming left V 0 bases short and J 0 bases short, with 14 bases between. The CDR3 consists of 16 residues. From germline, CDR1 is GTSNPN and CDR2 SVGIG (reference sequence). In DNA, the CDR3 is TGTGCCTGGAGTGTACAAGGACAGCCGATGAACACTGAAGCTTTCTTT. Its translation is CAWSVQGQPMNTEAFF.

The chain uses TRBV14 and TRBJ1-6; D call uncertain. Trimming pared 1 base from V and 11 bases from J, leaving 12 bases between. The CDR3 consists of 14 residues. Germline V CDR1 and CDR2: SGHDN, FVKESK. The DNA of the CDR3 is TGTGCCAGCAGCCAAGTTCCGGATACGGCACCCCTCCACTTT. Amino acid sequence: CASSQVPDTAPLHF.

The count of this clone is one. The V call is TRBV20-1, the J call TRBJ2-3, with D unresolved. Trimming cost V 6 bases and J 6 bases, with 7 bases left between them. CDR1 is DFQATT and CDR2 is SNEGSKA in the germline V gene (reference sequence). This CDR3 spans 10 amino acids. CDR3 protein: CSALRDTQYF. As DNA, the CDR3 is TGCAGTGCCCTAAGGGATACGCAGTATTTT.

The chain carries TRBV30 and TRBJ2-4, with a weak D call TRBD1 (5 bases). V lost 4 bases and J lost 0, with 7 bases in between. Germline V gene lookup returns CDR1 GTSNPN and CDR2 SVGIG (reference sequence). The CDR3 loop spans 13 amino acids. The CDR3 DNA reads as TGTGCCTGGACAGGGCTAGCCAAAAACATTCAGTACTTC. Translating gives CAWTGLAKNIQYF.

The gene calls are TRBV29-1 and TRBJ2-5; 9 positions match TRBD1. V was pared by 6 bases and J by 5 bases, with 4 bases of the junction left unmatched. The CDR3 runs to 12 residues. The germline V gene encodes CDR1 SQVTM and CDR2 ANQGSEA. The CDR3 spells CSVGQGEETQYF. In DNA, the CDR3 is TGCAGCGTGGGACAGGGTGAGGAGACCCAGTACTTC.

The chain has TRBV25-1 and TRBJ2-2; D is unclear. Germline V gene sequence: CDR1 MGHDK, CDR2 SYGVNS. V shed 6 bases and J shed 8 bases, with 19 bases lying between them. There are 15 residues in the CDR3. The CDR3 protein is CASSGSIGVSGELFF. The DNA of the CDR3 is TGTGCCAGCAGCGGATCAATAGGAGTTTCTGGGGAGCTGTTTTTT.

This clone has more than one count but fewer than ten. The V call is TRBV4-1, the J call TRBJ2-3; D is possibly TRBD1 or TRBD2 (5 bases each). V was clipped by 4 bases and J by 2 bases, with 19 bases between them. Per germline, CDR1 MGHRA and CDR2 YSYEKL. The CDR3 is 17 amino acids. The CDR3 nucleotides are TGCGCCAGCAGCCTCCTGGGGGACGGGTATGTCACAGATACGCAGTATTTT. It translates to CASSLLGDGYVTDTQYF.